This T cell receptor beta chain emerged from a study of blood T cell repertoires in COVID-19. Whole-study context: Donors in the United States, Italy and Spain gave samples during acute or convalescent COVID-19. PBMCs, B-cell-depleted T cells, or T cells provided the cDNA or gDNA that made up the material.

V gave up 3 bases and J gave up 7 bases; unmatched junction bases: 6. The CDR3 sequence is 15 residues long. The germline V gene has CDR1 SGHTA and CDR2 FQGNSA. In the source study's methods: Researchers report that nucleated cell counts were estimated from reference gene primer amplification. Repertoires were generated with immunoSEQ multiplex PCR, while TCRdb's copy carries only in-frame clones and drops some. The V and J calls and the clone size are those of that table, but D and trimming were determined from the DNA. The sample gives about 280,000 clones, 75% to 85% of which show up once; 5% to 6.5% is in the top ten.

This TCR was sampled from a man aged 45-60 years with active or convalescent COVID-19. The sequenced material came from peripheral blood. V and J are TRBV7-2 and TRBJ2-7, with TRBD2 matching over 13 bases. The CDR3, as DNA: TGTGCCAGCAGCTTCCGGACTAGCGGGAGCCAAGAGCAGTACTTC. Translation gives CASSFRTSGSQEQYF.